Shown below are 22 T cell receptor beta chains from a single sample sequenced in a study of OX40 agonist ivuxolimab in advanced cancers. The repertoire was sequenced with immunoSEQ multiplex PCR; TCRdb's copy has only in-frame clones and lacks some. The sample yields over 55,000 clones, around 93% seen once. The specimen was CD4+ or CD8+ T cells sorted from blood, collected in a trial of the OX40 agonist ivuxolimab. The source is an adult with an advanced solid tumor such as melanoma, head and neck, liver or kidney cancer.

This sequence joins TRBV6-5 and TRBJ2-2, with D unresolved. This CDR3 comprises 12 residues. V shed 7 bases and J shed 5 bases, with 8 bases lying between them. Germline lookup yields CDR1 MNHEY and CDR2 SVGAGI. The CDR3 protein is CASTTMTGELFF. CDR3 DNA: TGTGCCAGCACCACTATGACCGGGGAGCTGTTTTTT.

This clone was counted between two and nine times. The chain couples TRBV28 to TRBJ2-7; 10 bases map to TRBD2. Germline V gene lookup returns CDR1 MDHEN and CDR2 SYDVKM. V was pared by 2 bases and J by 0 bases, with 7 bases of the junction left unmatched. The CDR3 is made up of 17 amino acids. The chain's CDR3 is CASSLGPGLANSYEQYF. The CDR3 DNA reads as TGTGCCAGCAGTTTAGGACCGGGACTAGCGAACTCCTACGAGCAGTACTTC.

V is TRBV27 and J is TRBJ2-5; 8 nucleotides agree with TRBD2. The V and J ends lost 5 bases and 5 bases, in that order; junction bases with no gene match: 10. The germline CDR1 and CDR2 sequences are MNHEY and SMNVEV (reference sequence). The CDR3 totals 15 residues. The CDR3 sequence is CASSATGLDWETQYF. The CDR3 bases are TGTGCCAGCAGTGCCACGGGACTAGATTGGGAGACCCAGTACTTC.

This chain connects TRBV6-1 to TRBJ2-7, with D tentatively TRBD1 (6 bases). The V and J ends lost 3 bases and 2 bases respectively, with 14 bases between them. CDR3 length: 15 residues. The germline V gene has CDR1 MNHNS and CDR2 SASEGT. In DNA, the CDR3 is TGTGCCAGCAGTGAGTTTGGGGGCGAAGCCTACGAGCAGTACTTC. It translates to CASSEFGGEAYEQYF.

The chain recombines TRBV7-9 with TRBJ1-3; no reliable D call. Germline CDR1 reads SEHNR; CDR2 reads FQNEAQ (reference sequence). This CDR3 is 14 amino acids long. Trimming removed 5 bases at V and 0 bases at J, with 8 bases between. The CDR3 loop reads CASSETFSGNTIYF. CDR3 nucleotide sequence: TGTGCCAGCAGCGAGACATTCTCTGGAAACACCATATATTTT.

The CDR3 DNA reads as TGTGCCAGCAGCTTGGTGGGGAATTCGCTCCACGAGCAGTACTTC. This gives the protein CASSLVGNSLHEQYF. This chain joins TRBV5-4 and TRBJ2-7; D not resolved. V was trimmed by 0 bases and J by 5 bases, leaving 15 bases between them. The CDR3 has 15 amino acids. Germline values: CDR1 SGHNT, CDR2 YYREEE (reference sequence).

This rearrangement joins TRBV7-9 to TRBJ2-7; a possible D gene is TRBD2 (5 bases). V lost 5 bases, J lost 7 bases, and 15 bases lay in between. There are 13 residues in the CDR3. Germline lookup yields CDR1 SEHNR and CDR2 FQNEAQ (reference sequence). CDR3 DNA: TGTGCCAGCAGCCCGGACGGACGGAGGGAGCAGTACTTC. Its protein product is CASSPDGRREQYF.

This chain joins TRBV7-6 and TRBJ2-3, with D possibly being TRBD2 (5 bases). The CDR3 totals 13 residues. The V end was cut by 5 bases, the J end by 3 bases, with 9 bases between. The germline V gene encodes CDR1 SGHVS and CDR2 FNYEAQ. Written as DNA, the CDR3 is TGTGCCAGCAGCCGGGATTCAACAGATACGCAGTATTTT. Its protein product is CASSRDSTDTQYF. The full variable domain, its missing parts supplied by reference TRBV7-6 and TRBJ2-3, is GAGVSQSPRYKVTKRGQDVALRCDPISGHVSLYWYRQALGQGPEFLTYFNYEAQQDKSGLPNDRFSAERPEGSISTLTIQRTEQRDSAMYRCASSRDSTDTQYFGPGTRLTVL.

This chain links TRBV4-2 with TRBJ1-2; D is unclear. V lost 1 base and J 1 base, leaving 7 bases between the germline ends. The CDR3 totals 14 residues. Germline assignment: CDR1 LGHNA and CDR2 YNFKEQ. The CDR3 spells CASSQVGDNYGYTF. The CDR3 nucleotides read TGTGCCAGCAGCCAAGTTGGCGATAACTATGGCTACACCTTC.

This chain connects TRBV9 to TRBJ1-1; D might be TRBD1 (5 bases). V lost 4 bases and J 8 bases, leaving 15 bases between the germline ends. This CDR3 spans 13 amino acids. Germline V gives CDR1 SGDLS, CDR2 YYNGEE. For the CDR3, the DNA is TGTGCCAGCAGCAAAGAAGGGACTGGAGAAGCTTTCTTT. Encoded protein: CASSKEGTGEAFF.

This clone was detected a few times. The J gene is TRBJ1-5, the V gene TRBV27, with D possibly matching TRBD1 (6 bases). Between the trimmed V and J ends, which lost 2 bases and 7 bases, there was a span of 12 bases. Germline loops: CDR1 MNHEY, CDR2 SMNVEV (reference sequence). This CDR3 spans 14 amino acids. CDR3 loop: CASSLQGIHQPQHF. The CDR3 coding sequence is TGTGCCAGCAGTTTACAGGGGATTCACCAGCCCCAGCATTTT.

Here the CDR3 DNA reads TGCGCCAGCAGCTTGGGGGGACAGGGGGCCGAGCAGTACTTC. Protein product: CASSLGGQGAEQYF. The V and J genes are TRBV5-1 and TRBJ2-7; 12 bases fit TRBD1. The junction had 1 base not matched to a gene; V was cut back by 0 bases and J by 6 bases. CDR3 size: 14 residues. Germline V CDR1 and CDR2: SGHRS, YFSETQ. The whole variable domain, filled in from reference TRBV5-1 and TRBJ2-7, reads KAGVTQTPRYLIKTRGQQVTLSCSPISGHRSVSWYQQTPGQGLQFLFEYFSETQRNKGNFPGRFSGRQFSNSRSEMNVSTLELGDSALYLCASSLGGQGAEQYFGPGTRLTVT.

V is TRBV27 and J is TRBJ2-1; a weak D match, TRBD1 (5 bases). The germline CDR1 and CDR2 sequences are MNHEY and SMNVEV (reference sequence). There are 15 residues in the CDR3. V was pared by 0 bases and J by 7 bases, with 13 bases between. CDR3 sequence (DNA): TGTGCCAGCAGTTTATCGTCAGGGCCCGGGAATGAGCAGTTCTTC. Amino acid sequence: CASSLSSGPGNEQFF.

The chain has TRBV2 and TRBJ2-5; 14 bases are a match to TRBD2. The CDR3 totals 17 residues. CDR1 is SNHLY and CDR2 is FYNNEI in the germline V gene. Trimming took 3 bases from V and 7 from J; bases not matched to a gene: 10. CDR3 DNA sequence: TGTGCCAGCAGTGACTCCGGGACTAGCGGGAGTTTGGGGACCCAGTACTTC. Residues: CASSDSGTSGSLGTQYF.

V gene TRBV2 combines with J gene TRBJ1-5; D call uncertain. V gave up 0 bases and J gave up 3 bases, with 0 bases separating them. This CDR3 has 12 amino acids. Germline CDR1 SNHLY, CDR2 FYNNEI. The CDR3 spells CASSEANQPQHF. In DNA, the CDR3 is TGTGCCAGCAGTGAAGCCAATCAGCCCCAGCATTTT.

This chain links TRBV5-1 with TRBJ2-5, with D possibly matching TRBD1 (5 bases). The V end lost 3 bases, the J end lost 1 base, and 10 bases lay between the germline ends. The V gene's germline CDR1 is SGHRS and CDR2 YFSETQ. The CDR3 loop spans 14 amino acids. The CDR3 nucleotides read TGCGCCAGCAGCTATACAGGAGCCCAAGAGACCCAGTACTTC. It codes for CASSYTGAQETQYF.

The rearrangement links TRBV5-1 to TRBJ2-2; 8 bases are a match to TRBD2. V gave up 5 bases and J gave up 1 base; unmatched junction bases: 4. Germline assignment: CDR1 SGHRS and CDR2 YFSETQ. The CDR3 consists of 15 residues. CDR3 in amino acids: CASSPGGGNTGELFF. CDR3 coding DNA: TGCGCCAGCAGTCCCGGGGGGGGGAACACCGGGGAGCTGTTTTTT.

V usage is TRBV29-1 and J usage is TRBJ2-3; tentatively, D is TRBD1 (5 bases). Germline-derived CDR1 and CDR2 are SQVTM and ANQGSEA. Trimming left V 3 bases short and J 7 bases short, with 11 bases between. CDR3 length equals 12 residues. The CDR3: CSVEEGANTQYF. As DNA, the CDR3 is TGCAGCGTTGAGGAAGGGGCAAATACGCAGTATTTT.

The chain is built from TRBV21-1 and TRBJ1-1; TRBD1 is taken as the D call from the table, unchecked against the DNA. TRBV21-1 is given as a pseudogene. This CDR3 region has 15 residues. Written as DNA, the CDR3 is TGTGCCAGCCTCAAGGGGGGACAGGGGTACACTGAAGCTTTCTTT. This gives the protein CASLKGGQGYTEAFF.

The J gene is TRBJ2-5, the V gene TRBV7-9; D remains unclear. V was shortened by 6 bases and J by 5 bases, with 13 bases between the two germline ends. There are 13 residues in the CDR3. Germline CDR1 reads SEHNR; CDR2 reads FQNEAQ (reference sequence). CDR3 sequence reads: CASRPWARETQYF. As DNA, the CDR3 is TGTGCCAGCAGACCCTGGGCTCGTGAGACCCAGTACTTC. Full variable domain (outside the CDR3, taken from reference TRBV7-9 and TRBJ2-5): DTGVSQNPRHKITKRGQNVTFRCDPISEHNRLYWYRQTLGQGPEFLTYFQNEAQLEKSRLLSDRFSAERPKGSFSTLEIQRTEQGDSAMYLCASRPWARETQYFGPGTRLLVL.

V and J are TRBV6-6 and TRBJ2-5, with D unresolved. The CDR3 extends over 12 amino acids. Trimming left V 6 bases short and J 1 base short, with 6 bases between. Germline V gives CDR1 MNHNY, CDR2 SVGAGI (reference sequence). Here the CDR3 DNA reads TGTGCCAGCAGCAACCCCCAAGAGACCCAGTACTTC. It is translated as CASSNPQETQYF.

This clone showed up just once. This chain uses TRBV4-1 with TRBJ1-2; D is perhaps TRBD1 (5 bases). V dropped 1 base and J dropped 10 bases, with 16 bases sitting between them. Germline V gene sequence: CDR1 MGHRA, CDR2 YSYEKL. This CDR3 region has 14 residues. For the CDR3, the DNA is TGCGCCAGCAGCCAAGTAGCGGGGGAAGGGTTCTACACCTTC. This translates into CASSQVAGEGFYTF.